The 18 T cell receptor beta chains given below trace back to one sample, sequenced in a study of Ad26.COV2.S vaccination and SARS-CoV-2 variants. Repertoires were generated with immunoSEQ multiplex PCR, while TCRdb's copy carries only in-frame clones and drops some. Among about 680,000 clones listed, 80% to 90% were seen once. Treatment noted: roughly 19 received Ad26.COV2.S at low or high dose, single or two shots; about 5 received placebo; per-sample allocation not given. All samples were drawn on day 63, counting from the first vaccine or placebo injection. The input for sequencing was peripheral blood, taken in a trial of Ad26.COV2.S vaccine versus placebo. These receptor sequences come from a person between 18 and 59 years old who received the Ad26.COV2.S COVID-19 vaccine or a placebo.

The chain recombines TRBV6-5 with TRBJ2-2, with no clear D. V lost 6 bases and J lost 4, with 12 bases in between. Germline V CDR1 and CDR2: MNHEY, SVGAGI. CDR3 length equals 14 residues. The DNA of the CDR3 is TGTGCCAGCAGCTCTCCCTCCGGCACCGGGGAGCTGTTTTTT. This gives the protein CASSSPSGTGELFF.

J is TRBJ1-1 and V is TRBV19; maybe TRBD1 (5 bases). Germline V CDR1 and CDR2: LNHDA, SQIVND (reference sequence). With 5 bases removed from V and 8 bases from J, the gap between germline ends came to 15 bases. The CDR3 runs 13 residues. CDR3 sequence (DNA): TGTGCCAGTAGTCCTGGGACCGGTATGGAAGCTTTCTTT. It yields the protein CASSPGTGMEAFF. Complete variable domain (other parts from reference TRBV19 and TRBJ1-1): DGGITQSPKYLFRKEGQNVTLSCEQNLNHDAMYWYRQDPGQGLRLIYYSQIVNDFQKGDIAEGYSVSREKKESFPLTVTSAQKNPTAFYLCASSPGTGMEAFFGQGTRLTVV.

The genes are TRBV6-2 or TRBV6-3 and TRBJ1-1; 7 positions match TRBD1. There are 14 residues in the CDR3. Unmatched junction bases numbered 4, after V lost 6 bases and J lost 0 bases. CDR1 and CDR2 from the germline V gene are MNHEY and SVGEGT. CDR3 loop: CASSDRAMNTEAFF. The CDR3 nucleotides read TGTGCCAGCAGCGACAGGGCCATGAACACTGAAGCTTTCTTT.

DNA of the CDR3: TGTGCCAGCAGCCCGCGGCTAGCGGGAGGTGAGCAGTACTTC. Protein product: CASSPRLAGGEQYF. The V call is TRBV3-1 (or the pseudogene TRBV3-2), the J call TRBJ2-7, with 11 positions matching TRBD2. Germline V lookup: CDR1 LGHDT, CDR2 YNNKEL (reference sequence). Trimming removed 4 bases from V and 7 bases from J; junction bases left unmatched: 6. CDR3 size: 14 residues.

The V and J genes are TRBV7-2 and TRBJ2-7; 9 nucleotides line up with TRBD2. The V gene end was trimmed by 3 bases and the J gene end by 4 bases; junction bases not matched to a gene: 10. CDR3 size: 16 residues. Per germline, CDR1 SGHTA and CDR2 FQGNSA. The CDR3 spells CASSLGSPAGGYEQYF. The CDR3 DNA sequence: TGTGCCAGCAGCTTGGGGTCGCCAGCGGGAGGTTACGAGCAGTACTTC.

V and J are TRBV30 and TRBJ1-2; 10 bases are a match to TRBD1. J was trimmed by 12 bases and V by 1 base; bases with no gene match: 2. The CDR3 covers 11 residues. Germline CDR1 GTSNPN, CDR2 SVGIG (reference sequence). CDR3 coding DNA: TGTGCCTGGAGTGACGGGACAGGGGACACCTTC. Translated: CAWSDGTGDTF.

V usage is TRBV7-9 and J usage is TRBJ2-7; D unclear. CDR3 length: 12 amino acids. The germline V gene has CDR1 SEHNR and CDR2 FQNEAQ (reference sequence). Trimming cost V 1 base and J 7 bases, with 8 bases left between them. The CDR3: CASSLVSGEQYF. Written as DNA, the CDR3 is TGTGCCAGCAGCTTAGTGAGTGGGGAGCAGTACTTC.

The chain couples TRBV10-3 to TRBJ1-6; 9 bases agree with TRBD1. Germline V lookup: CDR1 ENHRY, CDR2 SYGVKD. V dropped 6 bases and J dropped 10; count of bases not matched to a gene: 7. The CDR3 has 14 residues. CDR3 region: CAISRTGENSPLHF. As DNA, the CDR3 is TGTGCCATCAGCCGGACAGGGGAAAACTCACCCCTCCACTTT.

The chain has TRBV5-4 and TRBJ2-3, with TRBD2 identical over 10 bases. V trimming: 5 bases; J trimming: 6 bases; junction bases outside the gene matches: 9. This CDR3 region has 15 residues. CDR1 is SGHNT and CDR2 is YYREEE in the germline V gene (reference sequence). The CDR3: CASRPGSGGRDTQYF. The CDR3 DNA reads as TGTGCCAGCAGACCTGGTAGCGGGGGGAGGGATACGCAGTATTTT.

The CDR3 reads CASSESGRLAGGNEQFF. The CDR3 bases are TGCGCCAGCAGTGAGTCGGGTAGATTAGCGGGAGGAAATGAGCAGTTCTTC. This chain uses TRBV10-1 with TRBJ2-1; 10 nucleotides agree with TRBD2. Trimming cost V 0 bases and J 7 bases; bases outside gene matches: 9. The CDR3 is made up of 17 amino acids. Germline V gives CDR1 WNHNN, CDR2 SYGVQD (reference sequence).

This rearrangement joins TRBV6-6 to TRBJ2-5; TRBD1 might be the D (6 bases). V was shortened by 6 bases and J by 2 bases, with 13 bases between the two germline ends. The CDR3 has 14 amino acids. CDR1 is MNHNY and CDR2 is SVGAGI in the germline V gene (reference sequence). CDR3 DNA: TGTGCCAGCAGCCCAGGGGTAGAACAAGAGACCCAGTACTTC. Translation gives CASSPGVEQETQYF.

J is TRBJ2-1 and V is TRBV7-2, with 8 nucleotides matching TRBD2. The CDR3 covers 16 residues. After removal of 0 bases from V and 4 bases from J, the junction contained 5 bases not matched to a gene. Germline CDR1 reads SGHTA; CDR2 reads FQGNSA. CDR3 in amino acids: CASSLADSGGYNEQFF. The CDR3 nucleotides read TGTGCCAGCAGCTTAGCCGACTCGGGGGGGTACAATGAGCAGTTCTTC.

The J gene is TRBJ2-1, the V gene TRBV19, with 11 bases aligning to TRBD2. The V segment lost 1 base and the J segment 7 bases; nucleotides outside the gene matches: 0. The germline V gene encodes CDR1 LNHDA and CDR2 SQIVND (reference sequence). CDR3 length: 14 amino acids. The CDR3 DNA reads as TGTGCCAGTAGTATAGCTAGCGGGAGGAATGAGCAGTTCTTC. The encoded protein is CASSIASGRNEQFF.

This clone has a single count. This rearrangement joins TRBV5-4 to TRBJ2-3; a possible D gene is TRBD2 (6 bases). There are 14 residues in the CDR3. Germline V CDR1 and CDR2: SGHNT, YYREEE (reference sequence). Trimming left V 4 bases short and J 4 bases short, with 13 bases between. For the CDR3, the DNA is TGTGCCAGCAGCCTCCCGACTAGGCCAGATACGCAGTATTTT. This translates into CASSLPTRPDTQYF.

V usage is TRBV19 and J usage is TRBJ1-5; D is uncertain. Germline V gene sequence: CDR1 LNHDA, CDR2 SQIVND (reference sequence). Trimming shortened V by 5 bases and J by 0 bases, and 23 bases separated the two germline ends. This CDR3 has 19 residues. CDR3 loop: CASSSPGAVRGNSNQPQHF. As DNA, the CDR3 is TGTGCCAGTAGTTCACCGGGAGCAGTAAGAGGGAATAGCAATCAGCCCCAGCATTTT. The full variable domain, its missing parts supplied by reference TRBV19 and TRBJ1-5, is DGGITQSPKYLFRKEGQNVTLSCEQNLNHDAMYWYRQDPGQGLRLIYYSQIVNDFQKGDIAEGYSVSREKKESFPLTVTSAQKNPTAFYLCASSSPGAVRGNSNQPQHFGDGTRLSIL.

This sequence joins TRBV18 and TRBJ1-6, with unresolved D. V was trimmed by 0 bases and J by 0 bases, leaving 9 bases between them. The CDR3 sequence is 17 residues long. Germline V lookup: CDR1 KGHSH, CDR2 LQKENI. The CDR3 region is CASSPPNRFSYNSPLHF. The CDR3 DNA reads as TGTGCCAGCTCACCACCTAATAGGTTCTCCTATAATTCACCCCTCCACTTT.

This clone was recorded only once. The genes are TRBV30 and TRBJ1-2; TRBD1 is a possible D gene (5 bases). Trimming removed 0 bases at V and 6 bases at J, with 20 bases between. This CDR3 comprises 16 residues. Germline assignment: CDR1 GTSNPN and CDR2 SVGIG (reference sequence). DNA of the CDR3: TGTGCCTGGAGTGTGGGCCAGGGCGCCGGGTCAAATGGCTACACCTTC. Amino acids: CAWSVGQGAGSNGYTF.

The V call is TRBV11-2, the J call TRBJ1-1, with 10 bases fitting TRBD1. The CDR3 extends over 14 amino acids. Trimming at V came to 3 bases and at J to 5 bases, leaving 3 bases not matched to a gene. CDR1 SGHAT and CDR2 FQNNGV come from the germline V gene. The CDR3 here is CASSLDRGRTEAFF. CDR3 bases: TGTGCCAGCAGCTTGGACAGGGGGAGAACTGAAGCTTTCTTT.